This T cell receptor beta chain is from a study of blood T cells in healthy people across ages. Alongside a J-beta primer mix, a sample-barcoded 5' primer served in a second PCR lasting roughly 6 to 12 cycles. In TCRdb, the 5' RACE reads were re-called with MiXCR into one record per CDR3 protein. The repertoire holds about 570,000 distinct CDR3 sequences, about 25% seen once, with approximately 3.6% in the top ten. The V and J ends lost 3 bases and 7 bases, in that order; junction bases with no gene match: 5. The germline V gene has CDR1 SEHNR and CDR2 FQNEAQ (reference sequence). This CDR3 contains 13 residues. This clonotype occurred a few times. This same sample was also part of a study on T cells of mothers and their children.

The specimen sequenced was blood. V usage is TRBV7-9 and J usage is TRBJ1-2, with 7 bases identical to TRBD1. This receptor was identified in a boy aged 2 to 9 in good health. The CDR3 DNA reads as TGTGCCAGCAGCTTGACAGGGAGTGGTGGCTACACCTTC. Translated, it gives CASSLTGSGGYTF.